A selection of T cell receptor beta chains follows, all from one sample in a study of metastatic and nonmetastatic thyroid tumors. TCRdb used MiXCR to call clones anew from the PCR reads. The sample includes around 23,000 clones, 25% to 30% seen only once; the top ten take 11% to 15%. The sample comprised tumor tissue. The receptors originated from a male donor with papillary thyroid cancer or a benign thyroid nodule (not recorded which). Some clones in this sample may be carry-over from other donors' samples. Each CDR3 is given with its conserved first and last residue. The order of the fields is D gene, J gene, clone size, V gene, CDR3 DNA, CDR3 protein. D genes are given only for firm matches. The size entry is marked missing in some rows and otherwise reads once, few, many or a size class.

. | TRBJ1-5 | medium-sized | TRBV18 | TGTGCCAGCTCACCACAAGGGCAGGGCAATCAGCCCCAGCATTTT | CASSPQGQGNQPQHF
TRBD2 | TRBJ2-3 | many | TRBV11-2 | TGTGCCAGCAGCTTAGTAGGCGGGAGTGTTGGAGCAGATACGCAGTATTTT | CASSLVGGSVGADTQYF
. | TRBJ1-2 | few | TRBV18 | TGTGCCAGCTCACCACGGGACGGGGATAGCTACACCTTC | CASSPRDGDSYTF
. | TRBJ2-3 | many | TRBV5-1 | TGCGCCAGCAGCTCGAACCGGGTGAAGGGGTCCACAGATACGCAGTATTTT | CASSSNRVKGSTDTQYF
. | TRBJ1-6 | few | TRBV20-1 | TGCAGTGCTAGGGGCGAGCTTGAGGCGTCACCCCTCCACTTT | CSARGELEASPLHF
TRBD1 | TRBJ2-2 | many | TRBV24-1 | TGTGCCACCAGTGACATCCGGACAGGGTCGACCGGGGAGCTGTTTTTT | CATSDIRTGSTGELFF
TRBD2 | TRBJ2-3 | many | TRBV6-1 | TGTGCCAGCACCCTATCGGGGGGGACCACAGATACGCAGTATTTT | CASTLSGGTTDTQYF
. | TRBJ2-1 | few | TRBV28 | TGTGCCAGCACCCCGACTAGAGGGGGCCCCTACAATGAGCAGTTCTTC | CASTPTRGGPYNEQFF
. | TRBJ1-4 | . | TRBV7-9 | TGTGCCAGCAGCTACAGGGAAGCAACTAATGAAAAACTGTTTTTT | CASSYREATNEKLFF
TRBD1 | TRBJ2-2 | . | TRBV2 | TGTGCCAGCAGTGAGAACCCCGGGACAGAGTACACCGGGGAGCTGTTTTTT | CASSENPGTEYTGELFF
TRBD1 | TRBJ1-6 | . | TRBV7-8 | TGTGCCAGCAGCTACCACGTCGACAGGGGGAATTCACCCCTCCACTTT | CASSYHVDRGNSPLHF
. | TRBJ2-7 | . | TRBV4-2 | TGTGCCAGCAGCCTGGGGACCCGAGGGGAGCAGTACTTC | CASSLGTRGEQYF
. | TRBJ2-2 | few | TRBV4-2 | TGTGCCAGCAGCTATGAGACTGACGCGAACACCGGGGAGCTGTTTTTT | CASSYETDANTGELFF
TRBD2 | TRBJ2-1 | medium-sized | TRBV6-5 | TGTGCCAGCAGTTCGCCTCGGGGCCGGGACTACAACAATGAGCAGTTCTTC | CASSSPRGRDYNNEQFF
. | TRBJ1-1 | few | TRBV11-3 | TGTGCCAGCAGCTGGGCAGGGGTAAGCACTGAAGCTTTCTTT | CASSWAGVSTEAFF
TRBD1 | TRBJ1-2 | few | TRBV27 | TGTGCCAGCAGTCCCACCCCAGACAGGGTGGGCGGCTACACCTTC | CASSPTPDRVGGYTF
TRBD1 | TRBJ1-2 | medium-sized | TRBV5-1 | TGCGCCAGCGGGACAGGGGGCTATGGCTACACCTTC | CASGTGGYGYTF
. | TRBJ1-2 | few | TRBV4-1 | TGCGCCAGCAGCCAAAAGGTAGAAAACTATGGCTACACCTTC | CASSQKVENYGYTF